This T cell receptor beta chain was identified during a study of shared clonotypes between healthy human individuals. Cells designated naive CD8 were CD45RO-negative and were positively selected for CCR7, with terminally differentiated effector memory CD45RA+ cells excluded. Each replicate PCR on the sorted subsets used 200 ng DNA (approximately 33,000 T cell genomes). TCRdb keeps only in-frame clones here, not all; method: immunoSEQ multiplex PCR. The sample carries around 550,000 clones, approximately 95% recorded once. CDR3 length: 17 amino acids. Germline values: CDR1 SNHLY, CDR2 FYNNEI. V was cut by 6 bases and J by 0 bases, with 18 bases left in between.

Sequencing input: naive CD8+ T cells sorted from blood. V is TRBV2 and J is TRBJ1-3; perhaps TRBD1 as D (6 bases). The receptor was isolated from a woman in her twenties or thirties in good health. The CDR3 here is CASSGHTGARSGNTIYF. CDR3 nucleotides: TGTGCCAGCAGCGGGCATACGGGGGCCCGCTCTGGAAACACCATATATTTT.